What follows is one T cell receptor (beta chain) and its context. The CDR3 runs 14 residues. V was shortened by 0 bases and J by 6 bases, with 9 bases between the two germline ends. The germline V gene encodes CDR1 LGHDT and CDR2 YNNKEL (reference sequence). The sample is drawn from a study of T cells after yellow fever vaccination. Via MiXCR, TCRdb re-called the 5' RACE reads, giving one row per CDR3 protein. The table includes hundreds of thousands of distinct CDR3 sequences, 13% detected once. The source material was PBMCs, sampled on the day of the yellow fever booster vaccination. The chain combines TRBV3-1 with TRBJ1-5; a weak D match, TRBD1 (6 bases). The source is a man aged 25-40 years who received the YFV17D yellow fever vaccine. The CDR3 loop reads CASSQDVGGQPQHF. DNA for the CDR3: TGTGCCAGCAGCCAAGATGTAGGGGGTCAGCCCCAGCATTTT.